These 4 T cell receptor beta chains originate from one sample sequenced in a study of response to subunit inactivated influenza vaccine. TCRdb reprocessed the RT-PCR reads with MiXCR, giving one entry per CDR3 protein. The sample lists 150,000 to 200,000 distinct CDR3 sequences, approximately 12% occurring once. This same sample was also part of a study on T cells expressing NK-cell markers. That source adds: cDNA encoding TCR beta was synthesized via 5'RACE template switching incorporating UMIs.

The sample was CD8+ T cells sorted from PBMCs, taken approximately 12 days after vaccination. Receptors were obtained from a man aged 45 to 65 who received an inactivated influenza vaccine.

This clonotype showed up just a few times. The rearrangement joins TRBV4-1 to TRBJ1-6, with D maybe TRBD1 (6 bases). Between the trimmed V and J ends, which lost 5 bases and 10 bases, there was a span of 15 bases. The CDR3 has 14 residues. Germline V CDR1 and CDR2: MGHRA, YSYEKL. This CDR3 reads CASSSIGGGSPLHF. CDR3 bases: TGCGCCAGCAGCTCGATAGGGGGAGGGTCACCCCTCCACTTT.

J is TRBJ2-1 and V is TRBV28, with TRBD2 as a possible D gene (5 bases). The CDR3 is 12 residues long. Germline CDR1 is MDHEN and CDR2 is SYDVKM. Trimming took off 10 bases at V and 7 bases at J, with 14 bases between the two ends. The CDR3 region has the DNA TGTGCCACTTTACCAGGCGGGAATGAGCAGTTCTTC. Amino acids: CATLPGGNEQFF.

This clonotype was recorded a few times. The chain joins TRBV6-1 to TRBJ2-2, with D possibly called TRBD1 or TRBD2 (5 bases each). V lost 6 bases and J 5 bases, leaving 13 bases between the germline ends. Germline V CDR1 and CDR2: MNHNS, SASEGT. CDR3 length: 14 residues. CDR3 DNA: TGTGCCAGCAGAACGGGGTCAGGGACCGGGGAGCTGTTTTTT. Encoded protein: CASRTGSGTGELFF.

This clonotype was seen repeatedly, ten times or more. The chain combines TRBV11-2 with TRBJ2-7; 11 nucleotides match TRBD2. The CDR3 extends over 15 amino acids. Germline-derived CDR1 and CDR2 are SGHAT and FQNNGV. V shed 4 bases, J shed 3 bases, and the junction held 5 bases outside the gene matches. The CDR3 coding sequence is TGTGCCAGCAGCTACGGACTAGCGGGTATCTACGAGCAGTACTTC. Translation: CASSYGLAGIYEQYF.